This T cell receptor (beta chain) is drawn from a study of PD-1 blockade in classical Hodgkin lymphoma. This CDR3 comprises 14 residues. After removal of 7 bases from V and 4 bases from J, the junction contained 7 bases not matched to a gene. CDR1 and CDR2 from the germline V gene are SGHAT and FQNNGV. Sequenced by immunoSEQ multiplex PCR; TCRdb stores in-frame clones only, minus some. The sample consists of about 35,000 clones, roughly 89% of them appearing once. Stated time point: newly diagnosed, previously untreated cHL patient sample. Researchers report purifying CD4+ T cells from thawed PBMCs by magnetic negative selection. Note on this clone: Antigen specificity is unknown.

Findings and caveats of the study: At baseline, newly diagnosed patients reportedly showed less TCR diversity than healthy donors.

This sequence originates from a human donor with classical Hodgkin lymphoma. The sample was CD4+ T cells from blood. This chain links TRBV11-2 with TRBJ2-5; 9 nucleotides agree with TRBD1. This CDR3 reads CASIVQGALETQYF. The CDR3 DNA is TGTGCCAGCATTGTACAGGGGGCTTTAGAGACCCAGTACTTC.